These 4 T cell receptor beta chains were sequenced from one sample in a study of OX40 agonist ivuxolimab in advanced cancers. Using immunoSEQ multiplex PCR, the repertoire was profiled, and TCRdb retains in-frame clones only, with some absent. Of roughly 140,000 clones detected, under 95% appear once; the ten largest clones hold under 0.4%. The specimen was CD4+ or CD8+ T cells sorted from blood, collected in a trial of the OX40 agonist ivuxolimab. Every receptor here comes from an adult with an advanced solid tumor such as melanoma, head and neck, liver or kidney cancer.

The chain uses TRBV18 and TRBJ2-7; the match to TRBD1 covers 8 bases. J was trimmed by 2 bases and V by 3 bases; bases with no gene match: 6. The CDR3 runs to 15 residues. Germline V lookup: CDR1 KGHSH, CDR2 LQKENI. The CDR3 region has the DNA TGTGCCAGCTCACCTAAGGACAGGGCACCCTACGAGCAGTACTTC. This codes for CASSPKDRAPYEQYF.

To note about this clone: The same CDR3 also results from other DNA sequences found in this sample. The chain combines TRBV9 with TRBJ2-7; TRBD1 matches at 7 bases. This CDR3 has 15 residues. CDR1 is SGDLS, CDR2 YYNGEE, per germline. V trimming: 4 bases; J trimming: 2 bases; junction bases outside the gene matches: 9. This CDR3 reads CASSPRGQGAYEQYF. In nucleotides, the CDR3 is TGTGCCAGCAGCCCTAGAGGGCAGGGGGCCTACGAGCAGTACTTC.

The chain uses TRBV28 and TRBJ1-4, with TRBD1 matching over 9 bases. With 3 bases clipped from V and 7 bases from J, the junction kept 15 bases outside the gene matches. Looked up from germline, CDR1 is MDHEN and CDR2 is SYDVKM. This CDR3 is built from 18 residues. In nucleotides, the CDR3 is TGTGCCAGCAGTTTGGGCAACAGGGGGCGCTTGGTGGGTGAAAAACTGTTTTTT. Residues: CASSLGNRGRLVGEKLFF. Full variable domain (missing parts from reference TRBV28 and TRBJ1-4): DVKVTQSSRYLVKRTGEKVFLECVQDMDHENMFWYRQDPGLGLRLIYFSYDVKMKEKGDIPEGYSVSREKKERFSLILESASTNQTSMYLCASSLGNRGRLVGEKLFFGSGTQLSVL.

Only one count was recorded for this clone. The CDR3 DNA is TGTGCCAGCAGTGAAGTGGGGGGGTTAAACTATGGCTACACCTTC. Amino acid sequence: CASSEVGGLNYGYTF. The chain has TRBV6-1 and TRBJ1-2; D is perhaps TRBD1 (5 bases). Trimming took 1 base from V and 2 from J, leaving 11 bases between them. This CDR3 comprises 15 residues. In germline, CDR1 is MNHNS, CDR2 SASEGT.